This is a list of T cell receptor beta chains from one sample in a study of CD4 T cells in relation to SARS-CoV-2 and coronaviruses. These receptors are not linked to any known antigen. Profiling relied on immunoSEQ multiplex PCR, and the TCRdb table lists in-frame clones only, not all of them. Among 43,000 or so clones, around 80% were seen once, and the ten largest hold around 1.4%. Sequencing input: naive CD4+ T cells from PBMCs, cultured in vitro. Every receptor here comes from an adult with COVID-19. CDR3s include the opening cysteine and the closing phenylalanine or tryptophan. Each record gives: CDR3 length, J gene, V gene, clone size, D gene, CDR3 protein, CDR3 DNA. D genes are given only for firm matches. Rows give clone size only sometimes, using once, few, many, or a class for an expanded clone.

15 | TRBJ2-7 | TRBV6-5 | NA | TRBD2 | CASGAGSGPYYEQYF | TGTGCCAGCGGCGCGGGTAGCGGGCCGTATTACGAGCAGTACTTC
14 | TRBJ2-7 | TRBV10-3 | NA | NA | CAISESPIPYEQYF | TGTGCCATCAGTGAGTCCCCGATCCCCTACGAGCAGTACTTC
16 | TRBJ1-6 | TRBV28 | NA | NA | CASSSPGTTYNSPLHF | TGTGCCAGCAGTTCCCCCGGAACGACTTATAATTCACCCCTCCACTTT
15 | TRBJ2-3 | TRBV5-1 | NA | NA | CASSLVDGIADTQYF | TGCGCCAGCAGCTTGGTGGACGGGATCGCAGATACGCAGTATTTT
15 | TRBJ2-5 | TRBV7-6 | NA | NA | CASSIEPVAQETQYF | TGTGCCAGCAGCATTGAACCTGTGGCCCAAGAGACCCAGTACTTC
16 | TRBJ2-1 | TRBV11-2 | NA | NA | CASSLDSGSAYNEQFF | TGTGCCAGCAGCTTAGATTCGGGTTCGGCCTACAATGAGCAGTTCTTC
13 | TRBJ2-7 | TRBV27 | NA | NA | CASSLGRAREQYF | TGTGCCAGCAGTTTGGGCAGGGCGAGAGAGCAGTACTTC
12 | TRBJ2-7 | TRBV7-3 | NA | NA | CASSSDGYEQYF | TGTGCCAGCAGCTCGGACGGCTACGAGCAGTACTTC
14 | TRBJ2-7 | TRBV10-3 | NA | NA | CAISESMESYEQYF | TGTGCCATCAGTGAGTCGATGGAATCCTACGAGCAGTACTTC
13 | TRBJ2-1 | TRBV19 | NA | TRBD2 | CASSTGLFNEQFF | TGTGCCAGTAGTACGGGACTATTCAATGAGCAGTTCTTC
16 | TRBJ2-7 | TRBV21-1 | NA | NA | CASSKVPGQGSYEQYF | TGTGCCAGCAGCAAGGTCCCCGGACAGGGCTCCTACGAGCAGTACTTC
14 | TRBJ1-5 | TRBV7-9 | NA | NA | CASSLTGGGQPQHF | TGTGCCAGCAGCTTAACTGGAGGCGGTCAGCCCCAGCATTTT
16 | TRBJ1-6 | TRBV27 | medium-sized | TRBD1 | CASNSIRQGYNSPLHF | TGTGCCAGCAATTCCATCCGACAGGGCTATAATTCACCCCTCCACTTT
14 | TRBJ1-1 | TRBV11-2 | once | TRBD1 | CASSWDRGVTEAFF | TGTGCCAGCAGCTGGGACAGGGGGGTCACTGAAGCTTTCTTT
13 | TRBJ2-1 | TRBV11-2 | NA | TRBD2 | CASSRSGRNEQFF | TGTGCCAGCAGCCGTAGCGGGAGAAATGAGCAGTTCTTC
15 | TRBJ1-5 | TRBV19 | NA | TRBD1 | CASSMTGAANQPQHF | TGTGCCAGTAGTATGACAGGGGCCGCAAATCAGCCCCAGCATTTT